These T cell receptor beta chains were read from a single sample in a study of blood T cell repertoires in COVID-19. Generated by immunoSEQ multiplex PCR, the TCRdb table keeps only in-frame clones and is missing some. This repertoire shows a few hundred thousand clones, 70% to 85% found once; its top ten account for roughly 3.5%. The sample consisted of PBMCs or T cells enriched from blood (not recorded which). The receptors shown here come from a woman aged 60-70 years who had recovered from COVID-19. CDR3s include the opening cysteine and the closing phenylalanine or tryptophan. The order of the fields is J gene, D gene, V gene, clone size, CDR3 protein, CDR3 DNA. The D gene is left open where the match is weak. Clone size, where shown, is once, few, many, or a class for clones that have expanded.

TRBJ1-2,-,TRBV25-1,few,CASSESRGMNYGYTF,TGTGCCAGCAGTGAATCAAGGGGGATGAACTATGGCTACACCTTC
TRBJ2-1,-,TRBV7-2,once,CASSLALQNNEQFF,TGTGCCAGCAGCTTAGCTTTGCAGAACAATGAGCAGTTCTTC
TRBJ2-7,TRBD2,TRBV4-1,few,CASSQGSASGYEQYF,TGCGCCAGCAGCCAAGGTTCGGCTAGCGGCTACGAGCAGTACTTC
TRBJ1-2,TRBD1,TRBV11-2,few,CASSETGLVYGYTF,TGTGCCAGCAGCGAGACAGGGCTAGTCTATGGCTACACCTTC
TRBJ2-7,-,TRBV7-9,-,CASSLGSGRGYEQYF,TGTGCCAGCAGCTTAGGGTCAGGGCGTGGGTACGAGCAGTACTTC
TRBJ1-2,-,TRBV5-6,-,CASSLDGYYGYTF,TGTGCCAGCAGCTTGGATGGCTACTATGGCTACACCTTC
TRBJ2-7,TRBD1,TRBV7-9,once,CASSGVGTGVKQYF,TGTGCCAGCAGCGGGGTGGGGACAGGGGTTAAGCAGTACTTC
TRBJ1-5,TRBD1,TRBV19,-,CASSIAWTGGNQPQHF,TGTGCCAGTAGTATAGCCTGGACAGGAGGCAATCAGCCCCAGCATTTT
TRBJ1-2,TRBD1,TRBV12-3/TRBV12-4,-,CASRMGQGYGYTF,TGTGCCAGCAGAATGGGACAGGGCTATGGCTACACCTTC
TRBJ1-2,TRBD1,TRBV24-1,-,CATSDTGTAYGYTF,TGTGCCACCAGTGACACCGGGACAGCCTATGGCTACACCTTC
TRBJ1-2,TRBD1,TRBV7-6,-,CASSLEPGTGSLTNYGYTF,TGTGCCAGCAGCTTAGAACCGGGGACAGGGAGCCTCACTAACTATGGCTACACCTTC
TRBJ1-4,TRBD1,TRBV29-1,-,CSVGYRGNGEKLFF,TGCAGCGTTGGCTACAGGGGTAATGGTGAAAAACTGTTTTTT
TRBJ1-1,-,TRBV10-2,-,CASSGVSTEAFF,TGCGCCAGTTCAGGGGTGTCTACTGAAGCTTTCTTT
TRBJ1-2,-,TRBV6-5,-,CASKQSTANYGYTF,TGTGCCAGCAAACAATCGACAGCTAACTATGGCTACACCTTC
TRBJ2-1,TRBD2,TRBV6-4,-,CARTQWGLHNEQFF,TGTGCCAGGACCCAATGGGGACTACACAATGAGCAGTTCTTC
TRBJ2-3,TRBD2,TRBV15,-,CATSRAPLGWEGRDTQYF,TGTGCCACCAGCAGAGCCCCCCTAGGGTGGGAGGGCCGAGATACGCAGTATTTT
TRBJ2-5,TRBD2,TRBV27,once,CASSLRLAGGETQYF,TGTGCCAGCAGTTTAAGACTAGCGGGAGGAGAGACCCAGTACTTC
TRBJ2-7,-,TRBV6-5,few,CASRRGVGSINEQYF,TGTGCCAGCAGGAGGGGAGTCGGGAGTATTAACGAGCAGTACTTC
TRBJ2-2,TRBD1,TRBV5-8,-,CASRYRGTNTGELFF,TGTGCCAGCCGTTACAGGGGTACTAACACCGGGGAGCTGTTTTTT
TRBJ1-4,-,TRBV7-2,-,CASSEDRGEKLFF,TGTGCCAGCAGCGAGGACCGAGGGGAAAAACTGTTTTTT